The rows below give T cell receptor beta chains drawn from one sample of a study of alternative splicing in chronic myeloid leukemia remission. TCRdb re-called the bulk RNA-seq reads; every CDR3 protein appears as one record, without DNA. The sample has approximately 350 distinct CDR3 sequences; 80% to 90% are singletons. The source was PBMCs or total blood leukocytes (not recorded which), collected during remission. The receptors shown here come from an adult with chronic myeloid leukemia. The CDR3 runs from the conserved cysteine through the conserved F or W. Only some rows state a clone size, as once, few, many or a class for expanded clones.

v_gene: TRBV14; abundance: .; j_gene: TRBJ1-1; CDR3aa: CASSQVKRLNTEAFF
v_gene: TRBV6-5; abundance: once; j_gene: TRBJ1-6; CDR3aa: CASSYEAGAGSPLHF
v_gene: TRBV20-1; abundance: .; j_gene: TRBJ2-3; CDR3aa: CSARVGTDTQYF
v_gene: TRBV30; abundance: few; j_gene: TRBJ2-1; CDR3aa: CAWSGPWYNEQFF
v_gene: TRBV12-3/TRBV12-4; abundance: .; j_gene: TRBJ1-2; CDR3aa: CASSFRLQGAGTF
v_gene: TRBV5-1; abundance: .; j_gene: TRBJ2-5; CDR3aa: CASSLEAKGETQYF
v_gene: TRBV27; abundance: .; j_gene: TRBJ1-1; CDR3aa: CASSLVGPNTEAFF
v_gene: TRBV7-2; abundance: .; j_gene: TRBJ1-6; CDR3aa: CASSSRQGANSPLHF
v_gene: TRBV5-8; abundance: .; j_gene: TRBJ2-3; CDR3aa: CASSRLAGGAVDTQYF
v_gene: TRBV12-3/TRBV12-4; abundance: .; j_gene: TRBJ1-1; CDR3aa: CASSPGGGKNTEAFF
v_gene: TRBV9; abundance: .; j_gene: TRBJ1-5; CDR3aa: CASSVGVSNQPQHF
v_gene: TRBV7-9; abundance: .; j_gene: TRBJ1-6; CDR3aa: CASSSREGRFHF
v_gene: TRBV24-1; abundance: once; j_gene: TRBJ2-2; CDR3aa: CATSDNRSGGELFF
v_gene: TRBV30; abundance: .; j_gene: TRBJ2-6; CDR3aa: CAWYRDRGTSGANVLTF
v_gene: TRBV2; abundance: .; j_gene: TRBJ2-7; CDR3aa: CASSRTSPQEQYF
v_gene: TRBV28; abundance: .; j_gene: TRBJ2-3; CDR3aa: CASSSLAGGTDTQYF
v_gene: TRBV5-1; abundance: .; j_gene: TRBJ1-1; CDR3aa: CASRGTRRGRNTEAFF
v_gene: TRBV2; abundance: few; j_gene: TRBJ1-4; CDR3aa: CASSYTGALNEKLFF
v_gene: TRBV6-1; abundance: .; j_gene: TRBJ1-2; CDR3aa: CASSEGPQGYGYTF
v_gene: TRBV6-5; abundance: .; j_gene: TRBJ1-2; CDR3aa: CASSYSMSTGGYGYTF
v_gene: TRBV5-4; abundance: .; j_gene: TRBJ2-5; CDR3aa: CASSLPGPREAQYF
v_gene: TRBV6-5; abundance: .; j_gene: TRBJ1-1; CDR3aa: CASSHREGEAFF
v_gene: TRBV7-9; abundance: .; j_gene: TRBJ2-5; CDR3aa: CASSRGEETQYF
v_gene: TRBV2; abundance: .; j_gene: TRBJ1-2; CDR3aa: CASREIGTPGGYTF
v_gene: TRBV7-9; abundance: .; j_gene: TRBJ2-1; CDR3aa: CASRATLDYYNEQFF
v_gene: TRBV9; abundance: few; j_gene: TRBJ2-5; CDR3aa: CASSVGMTGQETQYF
v_gene: TRBV6-1; abundance: few; j_gene: TRBJ2-1; CDR3aa: CASSEEGQGRRNEQFF
v_gene: TRBV20-1; abundance: .; j_gene: TRBJ1-1; CDR3aa: CSARVGRSGTEAFF
v_gene: TRBV24/OR9-2; abundance: .; j_gene: TRBJ2-2; CDR3aa: CATSDVPGTGGTGELFF
v_gene: TRBV30; abundance: .; j_gene: TRBJ1-1; CDR3aa: CAWSPGPGTEAFF
v_gene: TRBV11-2; abundance: .; j_gene: TRBJ2-2; CDR3aa: CASSLSGYGELFF
v_gene: TRBV12-3/TRBV12-4; abundance: .; j_gene: TRBJ1-1; CDR3aa: CASSFKRNTEAFF
v_gene: TRBV27; abundance: few; j_gene: TRBJ2-7; CDR3aa: CASSSSGRGGQYF
v_gene: TRBV9; abundance: .; j_gene: TRBJ1-3; CDR3aa: CASSPGGHSGNTIYF
v_gene: TRBV19; abundance: .; j_gene: TRBJ1-1; CDR3aa: CASSMPPGAGTTEAFF
v_gene: TRBV7-2; abundance: once; j_gene: TRBJ1-5; CDR3aa: CASSAGGAGGVGNQPQHF
v_gene: TRBV12-3/TRBV12-4; abundance: .; j_gene: TRBJ1-1; CDR3aa: CASSPGQGNTEAFF
v_gene: TRBV7-2; abundance: once; j_gene: TRBJ2-3; CDR3aa: CASSLNPDLTDTQYF
v_gene: TRBV10-3; abundance: .; j_gene: TRBJ1-1; CDR3aa: CAISGTGDYTEAFF
v_gene: TRBV11-1; abundance: .; j_gene: TRBJ2-7; CDR3aa: CASSSSLAANYEQYF
v_gene: TRBV6-1; abundance: .; j_gene: TRBJ1-4; CDR3aa: CASSEAKGGNEKLFF
v_gene: TRBV29-1; abundance: .; j_gene: TRBJ1-1; CDR3aa: CSVAAGPEAFF
v_gene: TRBV3-1; abundance: once; j_gene: TRBJ2-2; CDR3aa: CASRFGTSGSTGELFF
v_gene: TRBV3-1; abundance: .; j_gene: TRBJ2-1; CDR3aa: CASSQEIDTGVYNEQFF
v_gene: TRBV5-4; abundance: .; j_gene: TRBJ2-3; CDR3aa: CASSLTSGGYDTQYF
v_gene: TRBV12-3/TRBV12-4; abundance: .; j_gene: TRBJ2-6; CDR3aa: CASRPAPDQGANVLTF
v_gene: TRBV19; abundance: .; j_gene: TRBJ2-7; CDR3aa: CASSLDRAYEQYF
v_gene: TRBV3-1; abundance: .; j_gene: TRBJ1-2; CDR3aa: CASSQDRFGGYTF
v_gene: TRBV27; abundance: few; j_gene: TRBJ2-2; CDR3aa: CASSLIVGTTGELFF
v_gene: TRBV29-1; abundance: .; j_gene: TRBJ2-1; CDR3aa: CSVETGKGNEQFF
v_gene: TRBV5-1; abundance: .; j_gene: TRBJ1-6; CDR3aa: CASSLEQGGSPLHF
v_gene: TRBV3-1; abundance: .; j_gene: TRBJ1-4; CDR3aa: CASSQPGASTNEKLFF
v_gene: TRBV20-1; abundance: .; j_gene: TRBJ2-7; CDR3aa: CSVLDTRYEQYF
v_gene: TRBV6-1; abundance: .; j_gene: TRBJ1-5; CDR3aa: CASSSGPAFNQPQHF
v_gene: TRBV10-3; abundance: .; j_gene: TRBJ1-5; CDR3aa: CAISESGRDQPQHF
v_gene: TRBV6-2/TRBV6-3; abundance: .; j_gene: TRBJ1-4; CDR3aa: CASSYSQSGFAGVEKLFF
v_gene: TRBV3-1; abundance: .; j_gene: TRBJ1-5; CDR3aa: CASSQDVGGGQPQHF
v_gene: TRBV29-1; abundance: .; j_gene: TRBJ2-1; CDR3aa: CSVETPEQFF